This TCR beta chain was captured by sequencing in a study of technical replicates of blood from a few donors. The table came from immunoSEQ multiplex PCR; TCRdb's copy has only in-frame clones and leaves some out. The profile shows around 70,000 clones, around 93% of them singletons. The CDR3 has 11 residues. Germline V CDR1 and CDR2: SGDLS, YYNGEE. V lost 6 bases to trimming and J lost 0 bases, with 3 bases between them. V gene TRBV9 combines with J gene TRBJ1-2; D is undetermined. Sequencing was performed on T cells isolated from PBMCs. This TCR was sampled from a human donor in good health. The CDR3 here is CASTSNYGYTF. In DNA, the CDR3 is TGTGCCAGCACCTCTAACTATGGCTACACCTTC.